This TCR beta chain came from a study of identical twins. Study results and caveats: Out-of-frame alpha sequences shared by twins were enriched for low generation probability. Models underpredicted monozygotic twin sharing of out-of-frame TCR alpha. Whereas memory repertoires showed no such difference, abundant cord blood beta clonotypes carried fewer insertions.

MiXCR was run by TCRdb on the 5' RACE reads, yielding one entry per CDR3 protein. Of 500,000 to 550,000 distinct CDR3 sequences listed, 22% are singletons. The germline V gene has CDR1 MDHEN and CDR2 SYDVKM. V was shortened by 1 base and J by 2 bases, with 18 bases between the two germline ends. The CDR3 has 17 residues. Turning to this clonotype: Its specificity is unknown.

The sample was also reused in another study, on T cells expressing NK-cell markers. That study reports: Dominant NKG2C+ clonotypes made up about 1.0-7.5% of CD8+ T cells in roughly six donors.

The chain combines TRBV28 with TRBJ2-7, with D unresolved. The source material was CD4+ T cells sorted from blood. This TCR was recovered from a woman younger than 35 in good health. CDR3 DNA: TGTGCCAGCAGTTTATTAACTTCGGCCTCTGGGACCTACGAGCAGTACTTC. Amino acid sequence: CASSLLTSASGTYEQYF.